Sequencing of this T cell receptor beta chain was carried out in a study of blood T cell repertoires in COVID-19. Study-wide background: The recovered donors of Cohort 3 showed two negative PCRs, clearance, or symptom resolution. Specimens from acute and convalescent COVID-19 originated in the United States, Italy and Spain. T cells, B-cell-depleted T cells, or PBMCs provided the cDNA or gDNA that served as material.

Original data processing: Nucleated cell number was recorded as an estimate derived from reference gene primer amplification. Clones were sequenced by immunoSEQ multiplex PCR, and TCRdb holds only the in-frame ones, with some missing. That table gives V, J and clone size, and the DNA gave D and trimming. Of more than 300,000 clones listed, around 87% are singletons. Germline V lookup: CDR1 GTSNPN, CDR2 SVGIG (reference sequence). This CDR3 contains 13 residues. The receptor's source is a man aged 35-49 years in a cohort exposed to, infected with or recovered from COVID-19 (not recorded which). V and J are TRBV30 and TRBJ1-2; 9 positions match TRBD1. Material: PBMCs or T cells enriched from blood (not recorded which). This CDR3 is CAESRTGAYGYTF. The CDR3 nucleotides are TGTGCAGAGTCTAGGACAGGGGCCTATGGCTACACCTTC.